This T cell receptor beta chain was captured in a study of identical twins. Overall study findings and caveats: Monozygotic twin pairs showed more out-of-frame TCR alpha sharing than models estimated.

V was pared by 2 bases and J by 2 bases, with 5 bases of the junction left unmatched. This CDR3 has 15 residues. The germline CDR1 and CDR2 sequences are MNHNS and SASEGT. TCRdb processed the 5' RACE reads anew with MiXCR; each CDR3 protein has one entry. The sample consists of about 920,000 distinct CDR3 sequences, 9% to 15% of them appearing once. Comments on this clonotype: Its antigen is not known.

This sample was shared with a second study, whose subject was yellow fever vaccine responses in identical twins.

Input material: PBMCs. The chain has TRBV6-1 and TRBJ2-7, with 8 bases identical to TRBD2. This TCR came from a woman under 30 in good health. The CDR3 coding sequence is TGTGCCAGCAGTGAACGCGGGACTAGAGCCTACGAGCAGTACTTC. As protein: CASSERGTRAYEQYF.